These T cell receptor beta chains were read from a single sample in a study of cytomegalovirus exposure and HLA in healthy donors. TCRdb's copy holds only in-frame clones and misses some; the assay was immunoSEQ multiplex PCR. The sample lists 80,000 to 95,000 clones; 75% to 80% were seen once. What was sequenced was PBMCs. These receptors all come from a female donor in good health and CMV-seronegative. CDR3s include the opening cysteine and the closing phenylalanine or tryptophan. The order of the fields is J gene, D gene, V gene, clone size, CDR3 protein, CDR3 DNA. The D gene is left open where the match is weak. Clone size is stated in some rows and not others, as once, few, many or a class when expanded.

J gene: TRBJ1-1
D gene: NA
V gene: TRBV5-1
clone size: NA
CDR3 protein: CASSLGGQRNTEAFF
CDR3 DNA: TGCGCCAGCAGCTTGGGTGGACAGAGGAACACTGAAGCTTTCTTT

J gene: TRBJ2-7
D gene: NA
V gene: TRBV14
clone size: few
CDR3 protein: CASSQVRYEQYF
CDR3 DNA: TGTGCCAGCAGCCAAGTGAGGTACGAGCAGTACTTC

J gene: TRBJ1-4
D gene: TRBD1
V gene: TRBV6-6
clone size: NA
CDR3 protein: CASSHATGGSEKLFF
CDR3 DNA: TGTGCCAGCAGTCACGCCACAGGGGGCTCTGAAAAACTGTTTTTT

J gene: TRBJ1-1
D gene: TRBD1
V gene: TRBV6-5
clone size: NA
CDR3 protein: CASSYSDRGRQAFF
CDR3 DNA: TGTGCCAGCAGTTACTCCGACAGGGGACGCCAAGCTTTCTTT

J gene: TRBJ1-1
D gene: NA
V gene: TRBV19
clone size: NA
CDR3 protein: CASSVQGTEAFF
CDR3 DNA: TGTGCCAGTAGTGTACAGGGAACTGAAGCTTTCTTT

J gene: TRBJ2-3
D gene: NA
V gene: TRBV5-4
clone size: NA
CDR3 protein: CASSLDSRYTDTQYF
CDR3 DNA: TGTGCCAGCAGCTTGGACTCACGGTACACAGATACGCAGTATTTT

J gene: TRBJ2-7
D gene: TRBD2
V gene: TRBV18
clone size: NA
CDR3 protein: CASSPRLAPDEQYF
CDR3 DNA: TGTGCCAGCTCACCACGACTAGCACCGGACGAGCAGTACTTC

J gene: TRBJ1-5
D gene: TRBD1
V gene: TRBV27
clone size: NA
CDR3 protein: CASRPGQMGNQPQHF
CDR3 DNA: TGTGCCAGCAGGCCGGGACAGATGGGCAATCAGCCCCAGCATTTT

J gene: TRBJ2-1
D gene: NA
V gene: TRBV7-9
clone size: NA
CDR3 protein: CASSPNGTALNEQFF
CDR3 DNA: TGTGCCAGCAGCCCTAATGGGACTGCGCTCAATGAGCAGTTCTTC

J gene: TRBJ1-2
D gene: NA
V gene: TRBV7-2
clone size: NA
CDR3 protein: CASSSGQNYGYTF
CDR3 DNA: TGTGCCAGCAGCTCAGGACAGAACTATGGCTACACCTTC

J gene: TRBJ2-5
D gene: NA
V gene: TRBV5-1
clone size: NA
CDR3 protein: CASSLVGGSYQETQYF
CDR3 DNA: TGCGCCAGCAGCTTGGTTGGGGGGTCGTACCAAGAGACCCAGTACTTC

J gene: TRBJ2-7
D gene: TRBD2
V gene: TRBV5-6
clone size: NA
CDR3 protein: CASSFGGADEQYF
CDR3 DNA: TGTGCCAGCAGCTTCGGGGGGGCGGACGAGCAGTACTTC

J gene: TRBJ2-1
D gene: TRBD1
V gene: TRBV18
clone size: NA
CDR3 protein: CASSRDRGDFNEQFF
CDR3 DNA: TGTGCCAGCTCACGGGACAGGGGAGATTTCAATGAGCAGTTCTTC

J gene: TRBJ2-1
D gene: NA
V gene: TRBV6-6
clone size: NA
CDR3 protein: CASSYDRHSYNEQFF
CDR3 DNA: TGTGCCAGCAGTTACGACAGGCACTCCTACAATGAGCAGTTCTTC

J gene: TRBJ2-2
D gene: TRBD2
V gene: TRBV7-8
clone size: once
CDR3 protein: CASSLGLAGEAGELFF
CDR3 DNA: TGTGCCAGCAGCTTAGGACTAGCGGGAGAGGCCGGGGAGCTGTTTTTT

J gene: TRBJ1-4
D gene: TRBD1
V gene: TRBV5-8
clone size: NA
CDR3 protein: CASSWGTASSTNEKLFF
CDR3 DNA: TGTGCCAGCAGCTGGGGGACAGCATCCTCAACTAATGAAAAACTGTTTTTT

J gene: TRBJ2-5
D gene: TRBD1
V gene: TRBV7-8
clone size: NA
CDR3 protein: CASSPNTAGGIETQYF
CDR3 DNA: TGTGCCAGCAGCCCCAACACCGCAGGGGGCATTGAGACCCAGTACTTC

J gene: TRBJ1-1
D gene: NA
V gene: TRBV5-1
clone size: NA
CDR3 protein: CASSLMAKTTGTEAFF
CDR3 DNA: TGCGCCAGCAGCTTGATGGCGAAAACAACGGGAACTGAAGCTTTCTTT

J gene: TRBJ1-1
D gene: NA
V gene: TRBV5-8
clone size: few
CDR3 protein: CASSLAVGMNTEAFF
CDR3 DNA: TGTGCCAGCAGCTTGGCGGTCGGGATGAACACTGAAGCTTTCTTT

J gene: TRBJ2-7
D gene: TRBD2
V gene: TRBV29-1
clone size: NA
CDR3 protein: CSSLSGTSAEQYF
CDR3 DNA: TGCAGCTCTTTATCTGGGACTAGCGCCGAGCAGTACTTC

J gene: TRBJ1-5
D gene: NA
V gene: TRBV12-5
clone size: NA
CDR3 protein: CASAPGDNQPQHF
CDR3 DNA: TGTGCTAGTGCCCCAGGGGACAATCAGCCCCAGCATTTT

J gene: TRBJ1-1
D gene: NA
V gene: TRBV6-5
clone size: NA
CDR3 protein: CASSPQARVDTEAFF
CDR3 DNA: TGTGCCAGCAGCCCCCAGGCCAGGGTGGACACTGAAGCTTTCTTT

J gene: TRBJ2-5
D gene: TRBD2
V gene: TRBV7-2
clone size: NA
CDR3 protein: CASSPGTSGGQETQYF
CDR3 DNA: TGTGCCAGCAGCCCCGGGACTAGCGGGGGACAAGAGACCCAGTACTTC

J gene: TRBJ1-4
D gene: TRBD1
V gene: TRBV6-4
clone size: few
CDR3 protein: CASSPGQLFF
CDR3 DNA: TGTGCCAGCAGTCCGGGACAGCTTTTTTTT

J gene: TRBJ1-2
D gene: NA
V gene: TRBV28
clone size: few
CDR3 protein: CASSTRTSAYGLYGYTF
CDR3 DNA: TGTGCCAGCAGTACACGGACAAGTGCCTATGGCCTCTATGGCTACACCTTC

J gene: TRBJ1-1
D gene: TRBD1
V gene: TRBV4-1
clone size: NA
CDR3 protein: CASSRPTGGLKAFF
CDR3 DNA: TGCGCCAGCAGCCGACCGACAGGGGGTTTAAAAGCTTTCTTT

J gene: TRBJ2-7
D gene: TRBD2
V gene: TRBV28
clone size: NA
CDR3 protein: CASKPTTSGNYEQYF
CDR3 DNA: TGTGCCAGCAAACCAACGACTAGCGGCAATTACGAGCAGTACTTC

J gene: TRBJ2-3
D gene: TRBD2
V gene: TRBV7-9
clone size: NA
CDR3 protein: CASSSGTRRTDTQYF
CDR3 DNA: TGTGCCAGCAGCTCCGGGACTAGGCGCACAGATACGCAGTATTTT

J gene: TRBJ1-5
D gene: TRBD1
V gene: TRBV4-2
clone size: once
CDR3 protein: CASSSGQGSNQPQHF
CDR3 DNA: TGTGCCAGCAGCTCCGGACAGGGGAGCAATCAGCCCCAGCATTTT

J gene: TRBJ2-6
D gene: NA
V gene: TRBV6-6
clone size: few
CDR3 protein: CASSPSPSGANVLTF
CDR3 DNA: TGTGCCAGCAGTCCATCCCCCTCTGGGGCCAACGTCCTGACTTTC

J gene: TRBJ1-2
D gene: TRBD1
V gene: TRBV5-1
clone size: NA
CDR3 protein: CASSRTGGNEGYTF
CDR3 DNA: TGCGCCAGCAGTCGGACAGGGGGCAACGAGGGCTACACCTTC

J gene: TRBJ1-1
D gene: NA
V gene: TRBV18
clone size: NA
CDR3 protein: CASSPELEAFF
CDR3 DNA: TGTGCCAGCTCACCAGAGCTTGAAGCTTTCTTT

J gene: TRBJ2-3
D gene: TRBD2
V gene: TRBV30
clone size: NA
CDR3 protein: CAWSPATSPNTDTQYF
CDR3 DNA: TGTGCCTGGAGTCCAGCGACTAGCCCTAACACAGATACGCAGTATTTT

J gene: TRBJ1-1
D gene: TRBD1
V gene: TRBV5-1
clone size: NA
CDR3 protein: CASSRDSTNTEAFF
CDR3 DNA: TGCGCCAGCAGCCGGGACAGTACGAACACTGAAGCTTTCTTT

J gene: TRBJ1-2
D gene: NA
V gene: TRBV28
clone size: NA
CDR3 protein: CASRFRFYGYTF
CDR3 DNA: TGTGCCAGCAGGTTCCGTTTCTATGGCTACACCTTC

J gene: TRBJ1-3
D gene: NA
V gene: TRBV2
clone size: once
CDR3 protein: CASSGGYGNTIYF
CDR3 DNA: TGTGCCAGCAGCGGGGGTTATGGAAACACCATATATTTT

J gene: TRBJ2-7
D gene: NA
V gene: TRBV7-9
clone size: NA
CDR3 protein: CASSSGQLYEQYF
CDR3 DNA: TGTGCCAGCAGCTCTGGACAGCTATACGAGCAGTACTTC

J gene: TRBJ1-1
D gene: NA
V gene: TRBV4-2
clone size: NA
CDR3 protein: CASSPGSGEAFF
CDR3 DNA: TGTGCCAGCAGCCCCGGATCGGGGGAAGCTTTCTTT

J gene: TRBJ1-1
D gene: TRBD1
V gene: TRBV14
clone size: NA
CDR3 protein: CASSQSDRAGQAFF
CDR3 DNA: TGTGCCAGCAGCCAATCCGACAGGGCAGGGCAAGCTTTCTTT

J gene: TRBJ2-7
D gene: NA
V gene: TRBV6-5
clone size: NA
CDR3 protein: CASSYTGWTTPEQYF
CDR3 DNA: TGTGCCAGCAGTTACACAGGGTGGACAACCCCCGAGCAGTACTTC